A single sample is the source of the 25 T cell receptor beta chains below, sequenced in a study of T cell clusters in autoimmune cytopenias. TRB amplification used around 270 ng of peripheral blood genomic DNA. TRB was amplified by touch-down multiplex PCR, primer pools A and B combined. From its re-call of the multiplex PCR reads, TCRdb lists each CDR3 protein once, without DNA. In all, the sample yields some 3,500 distinct CDR3 sequences. Sequenced input: peripheral blood. Every receptor here comes from a human donor with an autoimmune cytopenia or autoimmune hepatitis (not recorded which).

This clonotype is medium-sized by frequency. The chain carries TRBV12-3 or TRBV12-4 and TRBJ2-6; the TCRdb call, TRBD2, lacks DNA for checking. The CDR3 is 15 amino acids. Here the CDR3 reads CASSPGGTGANVLTF.

This clonotype counts as medium-sized by frequency. This chain links TRBV20-1 with TRBJ1-3; TCRdb's D call, TRBD1, is unchecked because there is no DNA. This CDR3 spans 13 amino acids. The V gene's germline CDR1 is DFQATT and CDR2 SNEGSKA (reference sequence). This chain's CDR3 is CSAPLGAGNTIYF.

V gene TRBV12-3 or TRBV12-4 combines with J gene TRBJ1-1; TCRdb gives TRBD1 as the D gene, but with no DNA this cannot be confirmed. The CDR3 length is 14 residues. This CDR3 reads CASSLGGVSTEAFF.

This clonotype is deemed medium-sized by its frequency. The chain links TRBV12-3 or TRBV12-4 to TRBJ1-5. The CDR3 loop spans 13 amino acids. The CDR3 protein is CASSLEGGQPQHF.

Measured by frequency, this clonotype is medium-sized. The chain couples TRBV12-3 or TRBV12-4 to TRBJ1-4; the TCRdb call, TRBD1, lacks DNA for checking. CDR3 length: 15 amino acids. The CDR3: CASSLWSAGDEKLFF.

The CDR3 sequence is CASSFGGELFF. This chain links TRBV7-2 with TRBJ2-2. The CDR3 totals 11 residues. Germline loops: CDR1 SGHTA, CDR2 FQGNSA. Full variable domain (outside the CDR3, taken from reference TRBV7-2 and TRBJ2-2): GAGVSQSPSNKVTEKGKDVELRCDPISGHTALYWYRQSLGQGLEFLIYFQGNSAPDKSGLPSDRFSAERTGGSVSTLTIQRTQQEDSAVYLCASSFGGELFFGEGSRLTVL.

The CDR3 sequence: CSARDRRGLSYGYTF. The chain carries TRBV20-1 and TRBJ1-2. The germline V gene encodes CDR1 DFQATT and CDR2 SNEGSKA (reference sequence). The CDR3 runs 15 residues.

Its frequency marks this clonotype as medium-sized (0.01 to 0.1%). The rearrangement links TRBV30 to TRBJ2-1. The CDR3 has 16 amino acids. CDR1 is GTSNPN and CDR2 is SVGIG in the germline V gene (reference sequence). Here the CDR3 reads CAWSDWNGQPYNEQFF.

Judged by frequency, this clonotype is medium-sized. V and J are TRBV5-4 and TRBJ2-2; the D gene TCRdb calls, TRBD1, cannot be checked with no DNA. CDR1 and CDR2 from the germline V gene are SGHNT and YYREEE (reference sequence). This CDR3 region has 15 residues. The CDR3 is CASSSELGVTGELFF. Full variable domain (missing parts from reference TRBV5-4 and TRBJ2-2): ETGVTQSPTHLIKTRGQQVTLRCSSQSGHNTVSWYQQALGQGPQFIFQYYREEENGRGNFPPRFSGLQFPNYSSELNVNALELDDSALYLCASSSELGVTGELFFGEGSRLTVL.

This clonotype counts as medium-sized (0.01 to 0.1%) by frequency. The chain links TRBV12-3 or TRBV12-4 to TRBJ2-1; the TCRdb call, TRBD2, lacks DNA for checking. This CDR3 is 16 amino acids long. The CDR3 reads CATTTFRGGLIGEQFF.

In terms of frequency, this clonotype is medium-sized (0.01 to 0.1%). The chain links TRBV19 to TRBJ1-5; the TCRdb D gene call, TRBD1, has no DNA to confirm it. Germline CDR1 reads LNHDA; CDR2 reads SQIVND (reference sequence). The CDR3 is 17 residues long. The chain's CDR3 is CASSTHNRGSFNQPQHF.

By frequency, this clonotype registers medium-sized. This chain connects TRBV10-3 to TRBJ2-7; the TCRdb D gene call, TRBD1, has no DNA to confirm it. Germline CDR1 and CDR2: ENHRY and SYGVKD. There are 15 residues in the CDR3. The CDR3: CAISIPDAASYEQYF.

The CDR3 protein is CASNVRDSGSYNSPLHF. This chain joins TRBV12-3 or TRBV12-4 and TRBJ1-6; TCRdb's D call of TRBD1 is untestable without DNA. The CDR3 consists of 17 residues.

This clonotype ranks as medium-sized in terms of frequency. This sequence joins TRBV5-5 and TRBJ2-7; TCRdb reports TRBD1, a call that lacks DNA to check it against. Germline CDR1 and CDR2: SGHKS and YYEKEE (reference sequence). This CDR3 has 17 amino acids. This CDR3 reads CASSPTGGGGVENEQYF.

This chain joins TRBV7-9 and TRBJ1-6; TCRdb returns TRBD1, unconfirmable since there is no DNA. CDR1 and CDR2 from the germline V gene are SEHNR and FQNEAQ (reference sequence). The length of the CDR3 is 17 residues. The CDR3 protein is CASSLVAAGTGGSPLHF.

Its frequency marks this clonotype as medium-sized. The V gene is TRBV19, the J gene TRBJ1-1; TCRdb picks TRBD1, but there is no DNA to check that call. The CDR3 is made up of 15 amino acids. In germline, CDR1 is LNHDA, CDR2 SQIVND (reference sequence). CDR3 sequence: CASTKTTGENTEAFF.

The chain uses TRBV21-1 and TRBJ2-1; TCRdb's assignment of TRBD2 cannot be checked, as there is no DNA. TRBV21-1 is given as a pseudogene. The CDR3 loop spans 14 amino acids. CDR3 region: CASSLRNLGGVHFF.

This clonotype registers medium-sized by frequency. The J gene is TRBJ2-2, the V gene TRBV18. This CDR3 has 15 residues. Germline assignment: CDR1 KGHSH and CDR2 LQKENI. The chain's CDR3 is CASSPVVSGTGELFF.

This clonotype is identified as medium-sized from frequency. V and J are TRBV6-5 and TRBJ1-5; there is no DNA to check the TCRdb D call of TRBD1. Germline CDR1 reads MNHEY; CDR2 reads SVGAGI. CDR3 length: 15 amino acids. The CDR3 loop is CASSLRQGKDQPQHF.

The V and J genes are TRBV6-5 and TRBJ1-5. CDR1 is MNHEY and CDR2 is SVGAGI in the germline V gene. The CDR3 extends over 14 amino acids. The CDR3 sequence is CASSYEGNNQPQHF.

Measured by frequency, this clonotype is medium-sized. The J gene is TRBJ2-5, the V gene TRBV5-6; TCRdb's D call, TRBD1, is unchecked because there is no DNA. Germline V gene lookup returns CDR1 SGHDT and CDR2 YYEEEE. The CDR3 runs 14 residues. This CDR3 is CASSATGLGETQYF.

This clonotype is medium-sized by frequency. J is TRBJ1-1 and V is TRBV27. Germline CDR1 and CDR2: MNHEY and SMNVEV (reference sequence). CDR3 length: 16 residues. The CDR3: CASIARSDTMNTEAFF.

This clonotype ranks as medium-sized in terms of frequency. The chain uses TRBV18 and TRBJ2-3; TCRdb gives TRBD2 as the D gene, but with no DNA this cannot be confirmed. The germline CDR1 and CDR2 sequences are KGHSH and LQKENI. The CDR3 extends over 16 amino acids. CDR3: CASSLLAGGPTDTQYF.

The chain carries TRBV29-1 and TRBJ2-3. The V gene's germline CDR1 is SQVTM and CDR2 ANQGSEA. The CDR3 is 12 amino acids. CDR3 sequence: CSVVRVTDTQYF.

The V call is TRBV4-3, the J call TRBJ2-1; the D call of TRBD2 rests on TCRdb alone, since no DNA is present to check it. Germline values: CDR1 LGHNA, CDR2 YSLEER. This CDR3 contains 14 residues. The CDR3 is CASSQEAGVNEQFF.